The clone carrying this T cell receptor (beta chain) was found many times. Its target is not known. Exclusion followed for patients with uncontrolled infection, other autoimmune disease, pregnancy or lactation. The source material, RNA transcripts, was used to amplify TCR beta CDR3 regions. RT-PCR in the first round (using the HTBI primer set) targeted the TCR CDR3. TCRdb itself ran the multiplex PCR reads through MiXCR, one entry per CDR3 protein. The sample lists about 580,000 distinct CDR3 sequences, about half occurring once. This sample was included in a study of T cells in Graves' hyperthyroidism and ophthalmopathy. Points from the study as a whole: Ophthalmopathy and stable hyperthyroidism were separated by a 13 V-J model. Also found in blood were most expanded thyroid clonotypes above 0.001.

V lost 5 bases to trimming and J lost 1 base, with 23 bases between them. This CDR3 comprises 18 residues. The clonotype comes from a woman under 30 with Graves' hyperthyroidism. The rearrangement joins TRBV12-3 or TRBV12-4 to TRBJ1-1, with D maybe TRBD1 (6 bases). The source material was peripheral blood or thyroid tissue (not recorded which). For the CDR3, the DNA is TGTGCCAGCAGTACGGACAGTACGTGGAATTTTAAGAACACTGAAGCTTTCTTT. The encoded protein is CASSTDSTWNFKNTEAFF.